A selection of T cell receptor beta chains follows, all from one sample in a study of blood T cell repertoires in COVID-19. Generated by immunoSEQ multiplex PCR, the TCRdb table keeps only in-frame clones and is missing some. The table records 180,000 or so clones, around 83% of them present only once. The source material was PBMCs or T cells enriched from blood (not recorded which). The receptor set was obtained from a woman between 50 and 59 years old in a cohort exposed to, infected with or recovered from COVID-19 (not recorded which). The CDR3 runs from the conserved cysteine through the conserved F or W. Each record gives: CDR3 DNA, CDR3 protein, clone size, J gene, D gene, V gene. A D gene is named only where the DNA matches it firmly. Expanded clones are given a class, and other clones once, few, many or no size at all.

DNA: TGCAGCGTCGCGACAGGTACTGGAAACACCATATATTTT; CDR3: CSVATGTGNTIYF; size: .; J: TRBJ1-3; D: .; V: TRBV29-1
DNA: TGTGCCAGCAGTTTTAGTTCTAGCCTAACTGGTCAAGAGACCCAGTACTTC; CDR3: CASSFSSSLTGQETQYF; size: .; J: TRBJ2-5; D: .; V: TRBV28
DNA: TGTGCCAGCAGCCAAGAGGACATCTACGAGCAGTACTTC; CDR3: CASSQEDIYEQYF; size: once; J: TRBJ2-7; D: .; V: TRBV14
DNA: TGTGCCAGCAGTGACTCACCCTATAGCGATACGCAGTATTTT; CDR3: CASSDSPYSDTQYF; size: .; J: TRBJ2-3; D: .; V: TRBV6-4
DNA: TGTGCCACAGCGGGAGTTGCGGAGGAGACCCAGTACTTC; CDR3: CATAGVAEETQYF; size: .; J: TRBJ2-5; D: TRBD2; V: TRBV19
DNA: TGTGCCAGCAGCCCCCCTTGGGGAAGGGGCGAGCAGTACTTC; CDR3: CASSPPWGRGEQYF; size: .; J: TRBJ2-7; D: .; V: TRBV7-2
DNA: TGTGCCAGCAGCCCCCTAGGGGGTAATGGTAATGAAAAACTGTTTTTT; CDR3: CASSPLGGNGNEKLFF; size: .; J: TRBJ1-4; D: .; V: TRBV7-8
DNA: TGCGCCAGCAGTCTCGGGACAGAGAGTTCACCCCTCCACTTT; CDR3: CASSLGTESSPLHF; size: .; J: TRBJ1-6; D: TRBD1; V: TRBV5-1
DNA: TGTGCCAGCACCCCGAGGCTAGCGGGAGTCGGGGAGCAGTTCTTC; CDR3: CASTPRLAGVGEQFF; size: .; J: TRBJ2-1; D: TRBD2; V: TRBV6-5
DNA: TGTGCCAGCAGCCAACCCCCAGGCGGCGCAGGGCAAGGAAACACCATATATTTT; CDR3: CASSQPPGGAGQGNTIYF; size: .; J: TRBJ1-3; D: .; V: TRBV7-6
DNA: TGTGCCAGCAGCTTGGGAAACCCCCGACAGGCGAGCTACGAGCAGTACTTC; CDR3: CASSLGNPRQASYEQYF; size: once; J: TRBJ2-7; D: .; V: TRBV5-6
DNA: TGTGCCAGCAGTTATACCGTCGGGGAATCCTACAATGAGCAGTTCTTC; CDR3: CASSYTVGESYNEQFF; size: .; J: TRBJ2-1; D: .; V: TRBV6-2/TRBV6-3
DNA: TGTGCCAGCAGTGAAGGGGTGACAGGGAGTTACGAGCAGTACTTC; CDR3: CASSEGVTGSYEQYF; size: .; J: TRBJ2-7; D: TRBD1; V: TRBV2
DNA: TGTGCCAGCAGTTTCATTAGCGGGCGTATAGGCGAGCAGTACTTC; CDR3: CASSFISGRIGEQYF; size: .; J: TRBJ2-7; D: TRBD2; V: TRBV27
DNA: TGTGCCAGCAGTACTATAAATGCTGGACAGGGCTTCACCGGGGAGCTGTTTTTT; CDR3: CASSTINAGQGFTGELFF; size: .; J: TRBJ2-2; D: TRBD1; V: TRBV28
DNA: TGTGCCATGAGGGAGGCAGGGGGCACTGAAGCTTTCTTT; CDR3: CAMREAGGTEAFF; size: once; J: TRBJ1-1; D: TRBD1; V: TRBV10-3
DNA: TGTGCCAGCAGCCTACAGGGGAACACTGAAGCTTTCTTT; CDR3: CASSLQGNTEAFF; size: .; J: TRBJ1-1; D: .; V: TRBV14
DNA: TGTGCCAGCACGCGAACCGGGACAGGGGTTCTAGGAGCTAATGGCGAGCAGTACTTC; CDR3: CASTRTGTGVLGANGEQYF; size: .; J: TRBJ2-7; D: TRBD1; V: TRBV19
DNA: TGTGCCAGCAGCTTGGCCTGGGGCCAAATGCACAATGAGCAGTTCTTC; CDR3: CASSLAWGQMHNEQFF; size: .; J: TRBJ2-1; D: .; V: TRBV5-8
DNA: TGTGCCAGCAGTCGTTCCTCTCCGGGAGGGACCACAGATACGCAGTATTTT; CDR3: CASSRSSPGGTTDTQYF; size: .; J: TRBJ2-3; D: TRBD2; V: TRBV28
DNA: TGTGCCAGCAGCCAAGAGACAGTCCTTGAGCAGTTCTTC; CDR3: CASSQETVLEQFF; size: many; J: TRBJ2-1; D: .; V: TRBV3-1/TRBV3-2
DNA: TGCAGCGTTGAAGACAGCACAGGGGTCTTTAATGGCTACACCTTC; CDR3: CSVEDSTGVFNGYTF; size: few; J: TRBJ1-2; D: TRBD1; V: TRBV29-1
DNA: TGCGCCAGCAGCCACGAAGGGAGTAGCACTGAAGCTTTCTTT; CDR3: CASSHEGSSTEAFF; size: .; J: TRBJ1-1; D: .; V: TRBV4-3
DNA: TGTGCCAGCAGCTTAGATGCGACTAGCCCAAAGCAGTTCTTC; CDR3: CASSLDATSPKQFF; size: .; J: TRBJ2-1; D: TRBD2; V: TRBV7-9
DNA: TGCGCCAGCAGCCAAGGGCGTCTAGGACAGCCCTATGGCTACACCTTC; CDR3: CASSQGRLGQPYGYTF; size: .; J: TRBJ1-2; D: .; V: TRBV4-1
DNA: TGTGCCAGCAGTTATACCGGGACAGGGCCCGGGGAGCTGTTTTTT; CDR3: CASSYTGTGPGELFF; size: .; J: TRBJ2-2; D: TRBD1; V: TRBV2
DNA: TGTGCCAGCAGCTTAGGCAGGGATCAACGCGGGGAGCTGTTTTTT; CDR3: CASSLGRDQRGELFF; size: .; J: TRBJ2-2; D: .; V: TRBV7-9
DNA: TGTGCCAGCAGCGTAGAGGACAGGGGGGTTCGCGGGGAGCTGTTTTTT; CDR3: CASSVEDRGVRGELFF; size: .; J: TRBJ2-2; D: TRBD1; V: TRBV9
DNA: TGTGCCAGCAGCCTCTCCGGGCGGGGGCAGGATGAGCAGTTCTTC; CDR3: CASSLSGRGQDEQFF; size: .; J: TRBJ2-1; D: .; V: TRBV11-1
DNA: TGTGCCAGTAGTCGCCCGACAGTAAATGAAAAACTGTTTTTT; CDR3: CASSRPTVNEKLFF; size: .; J: TRBJ1-4; D: .; V: TRBV19
DNA: TGTGCCAGCAGAGGAGTTACAGGACCCTATAATGAAAAACTGTTTTTT; CDR3: CASRGVTGPYNEKLFF; size: .; J: TRBJ1-4; D: .; V: TRBV5-8
DNA: TGTGCCAGCAGTTTAACAGGGGAAGAGACCCAGTACTTC; CDR3: CASSLTGEETQYF; size: .; J: TRBJ2-5; D: TRBD1; V: TRBV28
DNA: TGTGCCAGCAGTGGGCCGGGACAGGAGACCTACGAGCAGTACTTC; CDR3: CASSGPGQETYEQYF; size: once; J: TRBJ2-7; D: TRBD1; V: TRBV28
DNA: TGTGCCAGTAGGGCTGGACAGACAACTAATGAAAAACTGTTTTTT; CDR3: CASRAGQTTNEKLFF; size: .; J: TRBJ1-4; D: .; V: TRBV19
DNA: TGTGCCAGCAGCCCTTGGACTAGCGGGGGGGCCGTTGCAGATACGCAGTATTTT; CDR3: CASSPWTSGGAVADTQYF; size: .; J: TRBJ2-3; D: TRBD2; V: TRBV7-2
DNA: TGTGCCAGCAGCTTGGCAGGGACATCCTACAATGAGCAGTTCTTC; CDR3: CASSLAGTSYNEQFF; size: .; J: TRBJ2-1; D: .; V: TRBV11-3
DNA: TGTGCCACCAGTGATCTGGCTAGCGGGGCCCAAGAGACCCAGTACTTC; CDR3: CATSDLASGAQETQYF; size: few; J: TRBJ2-5; D: TRBD2; V: TRBV24-1
DNA: TGTGCCAGTAGTATCGGCCTTTTCTCCGGGACACTCTCTGGAAACACCATATATTTT; CDR3: CASSIGLFSGTLSGNTIYF; size: .; J: TRBJ1-3; D: .; V: TRBV19
DNA: TGTGCCAGCAGTAGTTTGGAGGGTGACGGGGAGCTGTTTTTT; CDR3: CASSSLEGDGELFF; size: .; J: TRBJ2-2; D: .; V: TRBV5-6
DNA: TGTGCCTGGGGACAGGGTCTAGTCACCGGGGAGCTGTTTTTT; CDR3: CAWGQGLVTGELFF; size: .; J: TRBJ2-2; D: TRBD1; V: TRBV30
DNA: TGTGCCAGCAGCTTAGATCGCGGGAGCGGCTACGAGCAGTACTTC; CDR3: CASSLDRGSGYEQYF; size: .; J: TRBJ2-7; D: TRBD2; V: TRBV11-2
DNA: TGTGCCAGTAGTATAGGCGATTTGAACACTGAAGCTTTCTTT; CDR3: CASSIGDLNTEAFF; size: .; J: TRBJ1-1; D: .; V: TRBV19
DNA: TGTGCCAGCAGTGGAACACCCTTTAGCGGGGCGATCACAGATACGCAGTATTTT; CDR3: CASSGTPFSGAITDTQYF; size: .; J: TRBJ2-3; D: TRBD2; V: TRBV6-1
DNA: TGTGCCATCAAATCTAGCGGGGCCTACAATGAGCAGTTCTTC; CDR3: CAIKSSGAYNEQFF; size: .; J: TRBJ2-1; D: TRBD2; V: TRBV10-3
DNA: TGTGCCAGCTCAGCAGCAACCCTAGCGGGCGGAGAGCAGTTCTTC; CDR3: CASSAATLAGGEQFF; size: .; J: TRBJ2-1; D: TRBD2; V: TRBV18
DNA: TGTGCCAGCAGCCCCCAGGGCGCTAGCGGGGGTCACCTTTCTACGCAGTATTTT; CDR3: CASSPQGASGGHLSTQYF; size: .; J: TRBJ2-3; D: TRBD2; V: TRBV7-2
DNA: TGTGCCAGCAGTGAGGGACTACCCAATGAGCAGTTCTTC; CDR3: CASSEGLPNEQFF; size: .; J: TRBJ2-1; D: TRBD2; V: TRBV2
DNA: TGCAGCGTTGTGGGAAGCGGGGAAGGCTACGAGCAGTACTTC; CDR3: CSVVGSGEGYEQYF; size: .; J: TRBJ2-7; D: TRBD2; V: TRBV29-1
DNA: TGTGCCAGCAGTTTTTTAGTTGGGTCGGGCGGGGAGCTGTTTTTT; CDR3: CASSFLVGSGGELFF; size: .; J: TRBJ2-2; D: .; V: TRBV27
DNA: TGTGCCAGCAGCCAACAATTGAATACGGGAGAGCAGTACTTC; CDR3: CASSQQLNTGEQYF; size: .; J: TRBJ2-7; D: .; V: TRBV7-6
DNA: TGTGCCAGCAGCCCGCTAGCGGGTCCCTACGAGCAGTACTTC; CDR3: CASSPLAGPYEQYF; size: .; J: TRBJ2-7; D: TRBD2; V: TRBV9
DNA: TGTGCCAGCAGTGAAAACAGGGACCAGCCCCAGCATTTT; CDR3: CASSENRDQPQHF; size: few; J: TRBJ1-5; D: .; V: TRBV27
DNA: TGTGCCAGCAGTCAGACTCGCGGGCGCGCGAATACGCAGTATTTT; CDR3: CASSQTRGRANTQYF; size: .; J: TRBJ2-3; D: .; V: TRBV7-2
DNA: TGTGCCAGCTCACCGGGAGTAGGGGAGACCCAGTACTTC; CDR3: CASSPGVGETQYF; size: few; J: TRBJ2-5; D: .; V: TRBV18